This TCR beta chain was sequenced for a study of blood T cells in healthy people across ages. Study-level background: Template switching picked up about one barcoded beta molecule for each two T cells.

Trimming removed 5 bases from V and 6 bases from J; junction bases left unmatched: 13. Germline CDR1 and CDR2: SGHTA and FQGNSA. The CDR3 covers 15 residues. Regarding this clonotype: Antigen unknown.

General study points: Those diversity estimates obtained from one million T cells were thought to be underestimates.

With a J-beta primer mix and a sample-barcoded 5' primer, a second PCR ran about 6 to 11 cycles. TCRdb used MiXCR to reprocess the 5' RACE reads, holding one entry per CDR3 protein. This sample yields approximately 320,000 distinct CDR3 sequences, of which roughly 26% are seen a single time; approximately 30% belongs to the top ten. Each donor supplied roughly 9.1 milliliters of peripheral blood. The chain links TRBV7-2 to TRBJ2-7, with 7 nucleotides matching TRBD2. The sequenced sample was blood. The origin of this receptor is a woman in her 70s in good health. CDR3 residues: CASSARVGGNGEQYF. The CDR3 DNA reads TGTGCCAGCAGCGCTAGAGTGGGGGGGAACGGCGAGCAGTACTTC.